The entry that follows covers one T cell receptor (beta chain) sequence. Antigen: not known. This record comes from a study of blood T cells in healthy people across ages. Points from the study as a whole: Researchers judged that diversity estimates from one million T cells fell short of true values. Per million T cells, the diversity of TCR beta decreased roughly linearly as age advanced.

Each sample yielded at least 5.5 micrograms of PBMC total RNA. J gave up 11 bases and V 6 bases, and 19 bases lay outside the gene matches. From germline, CDR1 is MNHEY and CDR2 SVGEGT. CDR3 size: 16 residues. Primers used in a second PCR of roughly 7 to 12 cycles were a sample-barcoded 5' primer and a J-beta primer mix. The authors tagged each cDNA molecule using a template-switch adaptor with 12 random nucleotides. Via MiXCR, TCRdb re-called the 5' RACE reads, giving one row per CDR3 protein. The sample carries 780,000 or so distinct CDR3 sequences, approximately 60% recorded once. The chain has TRBV6-2 or TRBV6-3 and TRBJ2-5, with TRBD2 matching 9 bases. Sequencing was carried out using blood. The sequence was collected from a man aged 35 to 55 in good health. CDR3 residues: CASRGVLAGSYNEQYF. The CDR3 DNA sequence: TGTGCCAGCAGGGGGGTACTAGCGGGCTCCTACAATGAGCAGTACTTC.